This T cell receptor (beta chain) is drawn from a study of blood T cell repertoires in COVID-19. Study information: From the United States, Italy and Spain came samples of acute and convalescent COVID-19. Sample material is recorded as cDNA or gDNA derived from T cells, B-cell-depleted T cells, or PBMCs.

Trimming removed 4 bases from V and 4 bases from J; junction bases left unmatched: 6. The CDR3 loop spans 14 amino acids. Germline lookup yields CDR1 LGHDT and CDR2 YNNKEL (reference sequence). Original handling: How many nucleated cells were present was estimated from reference gene primer amplification. The assay was immunoSEQ multiplex PCR, and TCRdb's table has in-frame clones only and misses some. That table gives V, J and clone size, and the DNA gave D and trimming. The sample shows over 200,000 clones, about 83% of them seen only once. This TCR was recovered from a man aged 60-69 years who had recovered from COVID-19. The rearrangement joins TRBV3-1 (or the pseudogene TRBV3-2) to TRBJ1-2; 7 bases map to TRBD1. The sample was peripheral blood. CDR3 nucleotides: TGTGCCAGCAGCCGTGGACAGGTCATCTATGGCTACACCTTC. Amino acids: CASSRGQVIYGYTF.